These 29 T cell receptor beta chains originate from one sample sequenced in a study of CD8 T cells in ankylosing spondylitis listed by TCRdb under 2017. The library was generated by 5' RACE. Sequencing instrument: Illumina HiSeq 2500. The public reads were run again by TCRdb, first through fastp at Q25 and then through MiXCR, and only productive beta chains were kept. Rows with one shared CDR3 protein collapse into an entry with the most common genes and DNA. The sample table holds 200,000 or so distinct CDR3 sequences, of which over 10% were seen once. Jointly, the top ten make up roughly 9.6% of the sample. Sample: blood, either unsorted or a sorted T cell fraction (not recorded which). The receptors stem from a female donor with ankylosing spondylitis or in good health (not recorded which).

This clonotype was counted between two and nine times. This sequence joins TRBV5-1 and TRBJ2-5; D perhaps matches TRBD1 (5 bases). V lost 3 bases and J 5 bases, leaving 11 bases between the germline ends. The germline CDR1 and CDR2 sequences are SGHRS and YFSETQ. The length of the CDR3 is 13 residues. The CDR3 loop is CASSSRDSETQYF. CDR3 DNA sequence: TGCGCCAGCAGCTCCAGGGATAGTGAGACCCAGTACTTC.

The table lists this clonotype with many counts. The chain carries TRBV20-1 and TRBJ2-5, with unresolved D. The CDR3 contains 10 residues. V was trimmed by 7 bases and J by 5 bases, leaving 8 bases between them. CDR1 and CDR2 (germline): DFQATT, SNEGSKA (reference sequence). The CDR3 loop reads CSVGQETQYF. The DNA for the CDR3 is TGCAGTGTAGGCCAGGAGACCCAGTACTTC.

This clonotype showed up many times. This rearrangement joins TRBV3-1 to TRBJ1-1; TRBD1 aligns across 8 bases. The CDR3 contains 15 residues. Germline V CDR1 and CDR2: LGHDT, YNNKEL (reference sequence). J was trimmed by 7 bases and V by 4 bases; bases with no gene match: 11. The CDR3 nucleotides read TGTGCCAGCAGCCCGTCAGACAGGGGTCGAAGTGAAGCTTTCTTT. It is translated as CASSPSDRGRSEAFF.

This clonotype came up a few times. CDR3 loop: CASSGTAGELFF. The CDR3 coding sequence is TGTGCCAGCAGCGGGACAGCCGGGGAGCTGTTTTTT. The chain uses TRBV2 and TRBJ2-2; 7 nucleotides align to TRBD1. CDR3 length: 12 residues. Germline V gene sequence: CDR1 SNHLY, CDR2 FYNNEI. V trimming: 6 bases; J trimming: 6 bases; junction bases outside the gene matches: 1.

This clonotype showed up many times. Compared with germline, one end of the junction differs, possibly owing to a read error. The CDR3 here is CASSLGQGAPGTEAFF. CDR3 DNA sequence: TGCGCCAGCAGTTTGGGACAGGGGGCGCCGGGCACTGAAGCTTTCTTT. This chain links TRBV5-1 with TRBJ1-1; 12 nucleotides agree with TRBD1. CDR1 and CDR2 (germline): SGHRS, YFSETQ. The CDR3 is 16 residues long.

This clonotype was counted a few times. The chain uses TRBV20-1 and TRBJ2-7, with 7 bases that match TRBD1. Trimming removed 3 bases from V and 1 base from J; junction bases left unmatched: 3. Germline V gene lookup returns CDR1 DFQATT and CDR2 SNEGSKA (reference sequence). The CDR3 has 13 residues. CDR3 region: CSARKGQSYEQYF. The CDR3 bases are TGCAGTGCTAGGAAGGGACAGTCCTACGAGCAGTACTTC.

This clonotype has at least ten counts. The CDR3 nucleotides read TGTGCCAGTAGTATAGGTGGGGGTGCGGACAATCAGCCCCAGCATTTT. Its protein is CASSIGGGADNQPQHF. The rearrangement uses TRBV19 and TRBJ1-5, with D possibly TRBD1 on 5 matching bases. The germline gives CDR1 LNHDA, CDR2 SQIVND (reference sequence). There are 16 residues in the CDR3. Trimming left V 1 base short and J 3 bases short, with 13 bases between.

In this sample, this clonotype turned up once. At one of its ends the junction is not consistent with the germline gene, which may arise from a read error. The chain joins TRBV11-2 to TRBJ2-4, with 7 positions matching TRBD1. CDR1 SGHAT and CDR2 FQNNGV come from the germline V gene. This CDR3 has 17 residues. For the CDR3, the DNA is TGTGCCAGCAGCTTAGTTAAGGGGGCCAAAGACAAAAGCATTCAGTACTTC. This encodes CASSLVKGAKDKSIQYF. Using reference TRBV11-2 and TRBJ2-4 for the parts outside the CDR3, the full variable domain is EAGVAQSPRYKIIEKRQSVAFWCNPISGHATLYWYQQILGQGPKLLIQFQNNGVVDDSQLPKDRFSAERLKGVDSTLKIQPAKLEDSAVYLCASSLVKGAKDKSIQYFGAGTRLSVL.

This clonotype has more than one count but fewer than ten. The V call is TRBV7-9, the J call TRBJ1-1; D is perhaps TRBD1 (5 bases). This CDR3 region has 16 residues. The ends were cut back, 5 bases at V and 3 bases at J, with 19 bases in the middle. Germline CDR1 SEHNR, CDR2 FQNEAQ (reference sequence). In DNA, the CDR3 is TGTGCCAGCAGCCCGACCCGGACATCACGGGACACTGAAGCTTTCTTT. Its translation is CASSPTRTSRDTEAFF.

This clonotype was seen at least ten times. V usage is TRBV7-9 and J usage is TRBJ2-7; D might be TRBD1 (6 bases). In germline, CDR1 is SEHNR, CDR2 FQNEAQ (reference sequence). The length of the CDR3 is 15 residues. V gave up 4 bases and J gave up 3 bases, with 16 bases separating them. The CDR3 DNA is TGTGCCAGCAGCTGGGACACCCCAATAAACTACGAGCAGTACTTC. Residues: CASSWDTPINYEQYF.

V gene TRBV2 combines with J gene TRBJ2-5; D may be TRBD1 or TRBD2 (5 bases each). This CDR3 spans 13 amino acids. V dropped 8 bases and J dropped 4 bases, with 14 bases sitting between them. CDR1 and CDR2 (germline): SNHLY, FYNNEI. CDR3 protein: CASGGVGSETQYF. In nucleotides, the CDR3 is TGTGCCAGCGGGGGAGTGGGGTCAGAGACCCAGTACTTC.

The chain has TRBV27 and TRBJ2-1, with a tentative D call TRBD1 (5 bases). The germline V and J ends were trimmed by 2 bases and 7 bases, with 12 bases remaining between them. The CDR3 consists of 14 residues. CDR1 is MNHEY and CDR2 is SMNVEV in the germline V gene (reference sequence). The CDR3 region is CASSLVGVGNEQFF. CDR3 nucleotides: TGTGCCAGCAGTTTAGTAGGGGTTGGGAATGAGCAGTTCTTC.

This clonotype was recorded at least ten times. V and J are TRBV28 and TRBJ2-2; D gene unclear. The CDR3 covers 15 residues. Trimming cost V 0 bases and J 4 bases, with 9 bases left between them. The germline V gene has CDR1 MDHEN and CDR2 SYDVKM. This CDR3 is CASSLWSPFTGELFF. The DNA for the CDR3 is TGTGCCAGCAGTTTATGGTCCCCTTTCACCGGGGAGCTGTTTTTT. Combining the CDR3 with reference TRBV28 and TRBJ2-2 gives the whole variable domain DVKVTQSSRYLVKRTGEKVFLECVQDMDHENMFWYRQDPGLGLRLIYFSYDVKMKEKGDIPEGYSVSREKKERFSLILESASTNQTSMYLCASSLWSPFTGELFFGEGSRLTVL.

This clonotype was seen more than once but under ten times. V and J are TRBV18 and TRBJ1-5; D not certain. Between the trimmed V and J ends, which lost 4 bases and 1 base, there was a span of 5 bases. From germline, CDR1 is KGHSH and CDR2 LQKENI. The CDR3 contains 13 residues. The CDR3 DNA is TGTGCCAGCTCACTTAAGAGCAATCAGCCCCAGCATTTT. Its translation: CASSLKSNQPQHF.

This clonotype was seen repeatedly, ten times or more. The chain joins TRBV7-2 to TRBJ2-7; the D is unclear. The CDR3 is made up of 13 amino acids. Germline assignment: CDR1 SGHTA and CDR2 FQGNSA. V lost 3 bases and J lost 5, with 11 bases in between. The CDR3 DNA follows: TGTGCCAGCAGCTTCACCAATCCCCACGAGCAGTACTTC. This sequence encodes CASSFTNPHEQYF.

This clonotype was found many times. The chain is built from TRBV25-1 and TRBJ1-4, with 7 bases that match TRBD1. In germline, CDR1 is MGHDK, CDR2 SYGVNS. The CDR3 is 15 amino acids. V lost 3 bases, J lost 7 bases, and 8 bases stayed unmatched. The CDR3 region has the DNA TGTGCCAGCAGTGACCGACAGGGAAATGGTGAAAAACTGTTTTTT. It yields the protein CASSDRQGNGEKLFF.

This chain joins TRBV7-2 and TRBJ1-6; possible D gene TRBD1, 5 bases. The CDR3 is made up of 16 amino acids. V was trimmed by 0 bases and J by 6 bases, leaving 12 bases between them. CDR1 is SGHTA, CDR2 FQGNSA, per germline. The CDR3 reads CASSLALTDSNSPLHF. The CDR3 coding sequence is TGTGCCAGCAGCTTAGCTTTAACAGACAGTAATTCACCCCTCCACTTT.

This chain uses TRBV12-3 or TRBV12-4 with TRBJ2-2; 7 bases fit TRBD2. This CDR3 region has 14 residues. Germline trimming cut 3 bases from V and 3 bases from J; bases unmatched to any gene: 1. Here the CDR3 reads CASSFAGDTGELFF. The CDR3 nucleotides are TGTGCCAGCAGTTTTGCGGGGGACACCGGGGAGCTGTTTTTT.

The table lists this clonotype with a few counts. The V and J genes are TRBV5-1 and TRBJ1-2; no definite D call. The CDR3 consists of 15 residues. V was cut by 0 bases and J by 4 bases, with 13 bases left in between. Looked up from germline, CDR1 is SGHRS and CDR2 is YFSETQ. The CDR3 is CASSLVLAGSYGYTF. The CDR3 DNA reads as TGCGCCAGCAGCTTGGTTCTGGCAGGCAGCTATGGCTACACCTTC.

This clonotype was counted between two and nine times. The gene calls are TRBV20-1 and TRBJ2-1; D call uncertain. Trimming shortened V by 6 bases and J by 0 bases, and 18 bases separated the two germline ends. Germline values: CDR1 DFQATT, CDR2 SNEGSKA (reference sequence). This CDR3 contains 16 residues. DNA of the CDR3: TGCAGTGCAGAGAAGCTAGTTCCGGGCTCCTACAATGAGCAGTTCTTC. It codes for CSAEKLVPGSYNEQFF.

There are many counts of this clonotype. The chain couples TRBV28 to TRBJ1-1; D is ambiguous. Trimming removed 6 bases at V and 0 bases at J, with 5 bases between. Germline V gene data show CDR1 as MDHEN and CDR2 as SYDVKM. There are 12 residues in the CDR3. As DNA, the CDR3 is TGTGCCAGCAGCCCAATGAACACTGAAGCTTTCTTT. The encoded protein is CASSPMNTEAFF.

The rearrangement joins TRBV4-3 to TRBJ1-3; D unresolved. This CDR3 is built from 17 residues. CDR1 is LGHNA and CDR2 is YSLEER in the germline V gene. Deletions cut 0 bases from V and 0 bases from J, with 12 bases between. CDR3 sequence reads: CASSQDLSSSSGNTIYF. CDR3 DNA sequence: TGCGCCAGCAGCCAAGATCTCAGCAGCAGCTCTGGAAACACCATATATTTT.

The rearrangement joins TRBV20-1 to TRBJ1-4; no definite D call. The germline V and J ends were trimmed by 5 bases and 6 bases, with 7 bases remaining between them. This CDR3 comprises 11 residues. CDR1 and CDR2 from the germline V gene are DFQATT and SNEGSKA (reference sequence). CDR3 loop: CSAGRDEKLFF. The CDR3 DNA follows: TGCAGTGCTGGTCGGGATGAAAAACTGTTTTTT.

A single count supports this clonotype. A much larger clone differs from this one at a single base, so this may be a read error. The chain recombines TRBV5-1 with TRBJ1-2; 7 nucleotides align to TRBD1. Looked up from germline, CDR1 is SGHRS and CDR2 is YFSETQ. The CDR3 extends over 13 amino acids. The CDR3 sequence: CARSFGDSYGYTF. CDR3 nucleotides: TGCGCCAGGAGCTTTGGGGACAGCTATGGCTACACCTTC.

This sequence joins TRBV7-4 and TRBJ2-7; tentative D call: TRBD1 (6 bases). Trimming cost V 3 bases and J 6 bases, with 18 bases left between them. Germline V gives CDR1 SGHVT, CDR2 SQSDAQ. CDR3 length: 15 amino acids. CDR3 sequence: CASSFWGLVEGEQYF. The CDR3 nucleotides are TGTGCCAGCAGCTTTTGGGGGCTAGTGGAAGGCGAGCAGTACTTC.

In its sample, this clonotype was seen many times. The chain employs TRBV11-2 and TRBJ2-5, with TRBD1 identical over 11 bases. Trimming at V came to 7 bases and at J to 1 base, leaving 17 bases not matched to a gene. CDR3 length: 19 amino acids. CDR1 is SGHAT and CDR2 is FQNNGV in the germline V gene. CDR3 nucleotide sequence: TGTGCCAGCATCCAAACACCTATTGGACAGGGGGCCATCCAAGAGACCCAGTACTTC. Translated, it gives CASIQTPIGQGAIQETQYF.

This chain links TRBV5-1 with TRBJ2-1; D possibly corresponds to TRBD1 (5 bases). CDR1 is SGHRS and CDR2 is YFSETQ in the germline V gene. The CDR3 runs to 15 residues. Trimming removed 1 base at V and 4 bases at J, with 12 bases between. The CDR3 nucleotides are TGCGCCAGCAGCTTGACTACAGGATATTACAATGAGCAGTTCTTC. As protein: CASSLTTGYYNEQFF.

CDR3 sequence (DNA): TGCAGCGTTGTCCTACCGGACAGGGGGAAGTCGAATGGCTACACCTTC. This codes for CSVVLPDRGKSNGYTF. The chain combines TRBV29-1 with TRBJ1-2; the match to TRBD1 covers 10 bases. The CDR3 covers 16 residues. V trimming: 4 bases; J trimming: 6 bases; junction bases outside the gene matches: 14. Germline CDR1 SQVTM, CDR2 ANQGSEA.

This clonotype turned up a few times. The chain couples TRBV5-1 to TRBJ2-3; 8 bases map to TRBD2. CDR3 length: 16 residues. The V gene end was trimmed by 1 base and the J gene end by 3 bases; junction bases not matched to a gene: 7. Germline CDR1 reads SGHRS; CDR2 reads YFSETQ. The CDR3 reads CASSLWQSGRTDTQYF. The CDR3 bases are TGCGCCAGCAGCTTGTGGCAAAGCGGGAGAACAGATACGCAGTATTTT. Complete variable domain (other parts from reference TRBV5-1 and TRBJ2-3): KAGVTQTPRYLIKTRGQQVTLSCSPISGHRSVSWYQQTPGQGLQFLFEYFSETQRNKGNFPGRFSGRQFSNSRSEMNVSTLELGDSALYLCASSLWQSGRTDTQYFGPGTRLTVL.